Described below is a single TCR beta chain sequence and its context. The antigen is unknown. The method was immunoSEQ multiplex PCR; TCRdb's version includes in-frame clones alone and lacks a portion of them. Of about 130,000 clones listed, about nine tenths are singletons. Germline CDR1 and CDR2: SGHDT and YYEEEE. Deletions cut 4 bases from V and 0 bases from J, with 13 bases between. CDR3 length: 15 residues. The data were obtained in a study of cytomegalovirus exposure and HLA in healthy donors. Regarding the study as a whole: The listing of 160 or so TCR beta chains classed them as cytomegalovirus-associated.

This receptor was identified in a man aged 30 to 45 in good health and CMV-seronegative. The chain carries TRBV5-6 and TRBJ1-1; the D gene is possibly TRBD1 (5 bases). Specimen: PBMCs. The CDR3 DNA reads TGTGCCAGCAGCGATCAGACAGATTTGAACACTGAAGCTTTCTTT. As protein: CASSDQTDLNTEAFF.